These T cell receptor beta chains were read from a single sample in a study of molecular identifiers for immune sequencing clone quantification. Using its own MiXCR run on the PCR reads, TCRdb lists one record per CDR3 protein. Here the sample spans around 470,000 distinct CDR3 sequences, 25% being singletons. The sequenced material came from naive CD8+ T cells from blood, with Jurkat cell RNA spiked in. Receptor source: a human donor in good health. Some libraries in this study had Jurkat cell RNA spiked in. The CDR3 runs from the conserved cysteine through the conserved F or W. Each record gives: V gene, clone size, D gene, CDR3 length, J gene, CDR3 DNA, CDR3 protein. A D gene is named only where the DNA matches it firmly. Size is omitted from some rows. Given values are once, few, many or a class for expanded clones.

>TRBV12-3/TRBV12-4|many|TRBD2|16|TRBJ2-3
TGTGCCAGCAGCCGGGTACTAGCGGGGAACACAGATACGCAGTATTTT
CASSRVLAGNTDTQYF
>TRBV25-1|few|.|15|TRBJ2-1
TGTGCCAGCAGTGTCCACTCCCCGACCCAAACCGAGCAGTTCTTC
CASSVHSPTQTEQFF
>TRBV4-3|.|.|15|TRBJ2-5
TGCGCCAGCAGCCAATTTATTGGGGGTGGAGAGACCCAGTACTTC
CASSQFIGGGETQYF
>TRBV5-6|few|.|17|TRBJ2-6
TGTGCCAGCAGCTCCGGGACCGACGTTTCTGGGGCCAACGTCCTGACTTTC
CASSSGTDVSGANVLTF
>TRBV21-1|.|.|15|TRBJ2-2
TGTGCCAGCAGCGACGGGACAGGGTGGAACGGGGAGCTGTTTTTT
CASSDGTGWNGELFF
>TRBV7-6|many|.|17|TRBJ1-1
TGTGCCAGCAGCCCCACTTTATTGTGGGCCGAGAACACTGAAGCTTTCTTT
CASSPTLLWAENTEAFF
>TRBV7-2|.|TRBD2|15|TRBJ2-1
TGTGCCAGCAGCTTTAGACTAGCGGGATATGGTGAGCAGTTCTTC
CASSFRLAGYGEQFF
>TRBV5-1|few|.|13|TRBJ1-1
TGCGCCAGCAGCTTGGCGGACACGTATGAAGCTTTCTTT
CASSLADTYEAFF
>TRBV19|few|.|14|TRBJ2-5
TGTGCCAGTAGTATTTTTGGGGCTCGGGAGACCCAGTACTTC
CASSIFGARETQYF
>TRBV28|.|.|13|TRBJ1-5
TGTGCCAGCAGCCATATACGGTGGCAGCCCCAGCATTTT
CASSHIRWQPQHF
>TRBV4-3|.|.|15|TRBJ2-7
TGCGCCAGCAGCCAAGATCGTGAGACAGGCTACGAGCAGTACTTC
CASSQDRETGYEQYF
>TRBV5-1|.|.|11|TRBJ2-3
TGCGCCAGCAGCTCCATAGATACGCAGTATTTT
CASSSIDTQYF
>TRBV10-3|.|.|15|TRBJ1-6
TGTGCCATCAGTGAGTCCGGAGGGAGGCATTCACCCCTCCACTTT
CAISESGGRHSPLHF
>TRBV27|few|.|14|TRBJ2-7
TGTGCCAGCAGACTAAAAGAGTGGTCCTACGAGCAGTACTTC
CASRLKEWSYEQYF
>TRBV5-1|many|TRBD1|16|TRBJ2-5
TGCGCCAGCAGGGATCTGGGGGACAGGGCCCAAGAGACCCAGTACTTC
CASRDLGDRAQETQYF
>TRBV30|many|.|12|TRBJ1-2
TGTGCCTGGACCGCCCCATCCTTTGGCTACACCTTC
CAWTAPSFGYTF
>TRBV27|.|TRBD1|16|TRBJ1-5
TGTGCCAGCACTTCCCTAGGGGTTGACAGGGTACAGCCCCAGCATTTT
CASTSLGVDRVQPQHF
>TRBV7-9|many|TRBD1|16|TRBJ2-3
TGTGCCAGCAGCAGCCGGGACAGGGGTAACGCAGATACGCAGTATTTT
CASSSRDRGNADTQYF
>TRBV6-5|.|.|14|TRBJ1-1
TGTGCCAGCAGTTACCGGGGGGCCCACACTGAAGCTTTCTTT
CASSYRGAHTEAFF
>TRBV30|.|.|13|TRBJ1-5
TGTGCCTGGAGTGTACATGGAAATCAGCCCCAGCATTTT
CAWSVHGNQPQHF
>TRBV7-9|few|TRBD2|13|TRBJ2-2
TGTGCCTCTAGCGGGATTAACACCGGGGAGCTGTTTTTT
CASSGINTGELFF
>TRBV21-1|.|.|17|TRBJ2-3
TGTGCCAGCAGCAAATCGTCCAGGGACGAGAGCACAGATACGCAGTATTTT
CASSKSSRDESTDTQYF
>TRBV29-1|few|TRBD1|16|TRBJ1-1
TGCAGCGTTGTAATTTACAGGGGACGAGGGAACACTGAAGCTTTCTTT
CSVVIYRGRGNTEAFF
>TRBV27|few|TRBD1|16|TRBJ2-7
TGTGCCAGCAGTCCTTTCACGGGACAGGGGACCCACGAGCAGTACTTC
CASSPFTGQGTHEQYF